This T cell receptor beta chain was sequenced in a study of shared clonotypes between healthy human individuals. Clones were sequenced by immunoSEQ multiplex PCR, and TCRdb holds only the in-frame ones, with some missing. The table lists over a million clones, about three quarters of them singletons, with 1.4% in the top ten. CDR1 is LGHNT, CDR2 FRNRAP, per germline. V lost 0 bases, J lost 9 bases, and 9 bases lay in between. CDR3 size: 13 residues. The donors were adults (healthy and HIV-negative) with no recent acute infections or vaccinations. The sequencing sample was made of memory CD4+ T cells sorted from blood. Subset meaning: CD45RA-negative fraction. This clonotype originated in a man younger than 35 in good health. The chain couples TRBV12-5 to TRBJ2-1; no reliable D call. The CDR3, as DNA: TGTGCTAGTGGTTTGGTCCCCGGGCCTGAGCAGTTCTTC. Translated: CASGLVPGPEQFF.